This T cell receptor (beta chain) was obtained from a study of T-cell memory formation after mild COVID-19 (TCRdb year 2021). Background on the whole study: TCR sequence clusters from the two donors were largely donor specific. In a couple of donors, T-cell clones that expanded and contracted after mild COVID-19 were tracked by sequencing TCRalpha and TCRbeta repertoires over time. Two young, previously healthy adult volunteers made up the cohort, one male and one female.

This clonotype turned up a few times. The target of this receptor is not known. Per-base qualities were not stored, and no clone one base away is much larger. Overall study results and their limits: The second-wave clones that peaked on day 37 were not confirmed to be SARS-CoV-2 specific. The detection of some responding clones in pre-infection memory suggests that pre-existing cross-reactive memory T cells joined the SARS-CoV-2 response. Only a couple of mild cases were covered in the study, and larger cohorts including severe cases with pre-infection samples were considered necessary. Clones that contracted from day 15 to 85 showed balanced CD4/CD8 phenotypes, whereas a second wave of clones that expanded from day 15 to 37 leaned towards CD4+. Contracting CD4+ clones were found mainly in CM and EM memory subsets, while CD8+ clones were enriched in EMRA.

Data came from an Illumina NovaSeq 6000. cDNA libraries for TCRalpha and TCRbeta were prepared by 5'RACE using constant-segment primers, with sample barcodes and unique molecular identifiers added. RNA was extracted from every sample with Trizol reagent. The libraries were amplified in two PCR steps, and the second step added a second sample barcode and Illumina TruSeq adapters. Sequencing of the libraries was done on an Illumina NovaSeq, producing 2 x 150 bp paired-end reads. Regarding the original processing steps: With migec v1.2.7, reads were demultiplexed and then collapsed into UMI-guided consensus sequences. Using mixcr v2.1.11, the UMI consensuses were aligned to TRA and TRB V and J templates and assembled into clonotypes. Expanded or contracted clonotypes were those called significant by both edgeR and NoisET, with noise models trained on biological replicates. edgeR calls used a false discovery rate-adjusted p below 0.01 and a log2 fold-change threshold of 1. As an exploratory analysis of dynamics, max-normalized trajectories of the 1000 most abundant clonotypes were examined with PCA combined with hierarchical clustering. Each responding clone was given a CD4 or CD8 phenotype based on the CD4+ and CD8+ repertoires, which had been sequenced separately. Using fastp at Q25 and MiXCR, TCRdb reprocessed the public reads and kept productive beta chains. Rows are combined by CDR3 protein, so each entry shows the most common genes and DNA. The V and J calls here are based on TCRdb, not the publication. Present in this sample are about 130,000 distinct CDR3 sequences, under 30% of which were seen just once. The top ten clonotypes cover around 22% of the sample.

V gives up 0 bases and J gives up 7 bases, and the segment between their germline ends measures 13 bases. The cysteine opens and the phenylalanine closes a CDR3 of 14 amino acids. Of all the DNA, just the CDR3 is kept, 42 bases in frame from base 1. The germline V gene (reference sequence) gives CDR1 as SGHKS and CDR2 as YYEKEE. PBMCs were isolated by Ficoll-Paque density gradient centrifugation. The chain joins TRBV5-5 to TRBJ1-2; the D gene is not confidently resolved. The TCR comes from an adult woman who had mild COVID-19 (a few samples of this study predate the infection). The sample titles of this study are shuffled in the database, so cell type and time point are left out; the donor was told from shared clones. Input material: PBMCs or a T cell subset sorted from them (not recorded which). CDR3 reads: CASSLDGESLGYTF. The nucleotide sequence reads TGTGCCAGCAGCTTGGACGGGGAAAGCCTTGGCTACACCTTC.